This T cell receptor beta chain was retrieved from a study of patients and donors after allogeneic stem cell transplantation. Each CDR3 protein gets one entry after TCRdb re-called the RT-PCR reads with MiXCR. In the table there are fewer than 250,000 distinct CDR3 sequences, about 14% of which are singletons. This clonotype showed up many times. The CDR3 is 14 residues long. In germline, CDR1 is SGHRS, CDR2 YFSETQ. V lost 0 bases and J lost 2, with 8 bases in between. Material for sequencing was blood, either unsorted or a sorted T cell fraction (not recorded which). The rearrangement joins TRBV5-1 to TRBJ2-5, with unresolved D. The TCR originated in a human donor who was either an allogeneic HSCT recipient or a stem cell or donor lymphocyte infusion donor (not recorded which). It is not recorded whose cells these are; they may come from a transplant donor. The CDR3 nucleotides are TGCGCCAGCAGCTTGGAGCTGAGTCAAGAGACCCAGTACTTC. Translation: CASSLELSQETQYF.